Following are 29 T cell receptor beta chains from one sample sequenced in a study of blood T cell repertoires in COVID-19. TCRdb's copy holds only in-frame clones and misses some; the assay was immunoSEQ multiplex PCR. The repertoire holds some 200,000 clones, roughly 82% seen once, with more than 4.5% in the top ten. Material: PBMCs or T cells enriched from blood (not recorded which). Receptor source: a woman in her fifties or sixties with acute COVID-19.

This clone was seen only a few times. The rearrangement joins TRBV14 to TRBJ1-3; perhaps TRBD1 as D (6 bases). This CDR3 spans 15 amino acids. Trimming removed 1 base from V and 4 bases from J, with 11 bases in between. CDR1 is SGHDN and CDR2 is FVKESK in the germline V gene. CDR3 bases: TGTGCCAGCAGCCAAGGAGGGGGATTAGGAAACACCATATATTTT. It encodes CASSQGGGLGNTIYF.

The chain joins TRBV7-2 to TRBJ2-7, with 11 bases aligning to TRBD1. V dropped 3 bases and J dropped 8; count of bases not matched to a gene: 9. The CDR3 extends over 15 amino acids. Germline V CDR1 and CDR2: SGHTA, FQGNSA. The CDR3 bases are TGTGCCAGCAGCTTGTCCATGGGACAGGGGGGGAAGCAGTACGTC. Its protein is CASSLSMGQGGKQYV.

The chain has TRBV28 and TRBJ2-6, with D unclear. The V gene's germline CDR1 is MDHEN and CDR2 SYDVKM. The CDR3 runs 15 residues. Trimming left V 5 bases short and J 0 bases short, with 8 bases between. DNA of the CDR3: TGTGCCAGCAGTCAGTTCGACTCTGGGGCCAACGTCCTGACTTTC. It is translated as CASSQFDSGANVLTF.

The CDR3 region is CSVEGSPGYGYTF. CDR3 sequence (DNA): TGCAGCGTTGAAGGCTCTCCAGGCTATGGCTACACCTTC. The chain is built from TRBV29-1 and TRBJ1-2, with unresolved D. This CDR3 is 13 amino acids long. V was trimmed by 1 base and J by 4 bases, leaving 10 bases between them. The germline gives CDR1 SQVTM, CDR2 ANQGSEA.

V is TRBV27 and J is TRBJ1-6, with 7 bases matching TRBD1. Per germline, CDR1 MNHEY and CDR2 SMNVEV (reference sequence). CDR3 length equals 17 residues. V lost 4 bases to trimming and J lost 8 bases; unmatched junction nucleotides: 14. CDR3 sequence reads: CASSSSLGGLGYSPLHF. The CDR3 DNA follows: TGTGCCAGCAGTTCCTCGTTAGGGGGCCTCGGCTATTCACCCCTCCACTTT.

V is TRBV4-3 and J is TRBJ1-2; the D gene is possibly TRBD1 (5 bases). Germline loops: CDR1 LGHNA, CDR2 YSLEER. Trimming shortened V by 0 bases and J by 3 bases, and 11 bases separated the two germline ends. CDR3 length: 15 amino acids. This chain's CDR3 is CASSQDNAGHYGYTF. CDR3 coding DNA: TGCGCCAGCAGCCAAGATAACGCAGGGCACTATGGCTACACCTTC.

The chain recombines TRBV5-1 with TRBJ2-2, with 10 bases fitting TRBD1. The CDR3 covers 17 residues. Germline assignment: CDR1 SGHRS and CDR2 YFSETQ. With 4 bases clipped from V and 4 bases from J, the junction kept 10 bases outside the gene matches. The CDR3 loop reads CASSRYPGTGVTGELFF. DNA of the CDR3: TGCGCCAGCAGCCGTTACCCCGGGACAGGGGTCACCGGGGAGCTGTTTTTT.

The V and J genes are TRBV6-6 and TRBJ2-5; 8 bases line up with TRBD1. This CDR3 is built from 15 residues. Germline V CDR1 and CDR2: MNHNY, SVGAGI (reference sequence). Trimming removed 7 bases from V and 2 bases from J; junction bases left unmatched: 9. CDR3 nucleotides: TGTGCCAGCACAGACCTTACAGGGGGGCAAGAGACCCAGTACTTC. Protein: CASTDLTGGQETQYF.

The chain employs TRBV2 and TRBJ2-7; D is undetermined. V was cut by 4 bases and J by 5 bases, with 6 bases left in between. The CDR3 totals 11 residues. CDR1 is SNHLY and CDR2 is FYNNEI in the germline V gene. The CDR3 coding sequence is TGTGCCAGCAGTGGACTTAACGAGCAGTACTTC. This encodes CASSGLNEQYF.

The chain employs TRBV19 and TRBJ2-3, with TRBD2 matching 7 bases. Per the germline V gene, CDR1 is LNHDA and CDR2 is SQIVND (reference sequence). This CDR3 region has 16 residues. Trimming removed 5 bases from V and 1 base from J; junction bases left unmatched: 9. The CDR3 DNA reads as TGTGCCAGTAGTTCCCCTCGGGCGGGGGGCACAGATACGCAGTATTTT. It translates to CASSSPRAGGTDTQYF.

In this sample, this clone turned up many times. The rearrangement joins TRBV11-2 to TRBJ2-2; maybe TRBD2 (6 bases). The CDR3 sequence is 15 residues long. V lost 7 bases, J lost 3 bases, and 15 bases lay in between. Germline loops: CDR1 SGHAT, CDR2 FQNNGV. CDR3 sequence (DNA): TGTGCCAGCAACCCTATCTCGGGGGACACCGGGGAGCTGTTTTTT. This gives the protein CASNPISGDTGELFF.

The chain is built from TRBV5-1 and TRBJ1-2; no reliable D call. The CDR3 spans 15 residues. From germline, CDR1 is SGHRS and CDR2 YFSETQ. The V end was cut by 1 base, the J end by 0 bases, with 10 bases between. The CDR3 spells CASSLFLTANYGYTF. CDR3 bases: TGCGCCAGCAGCTTGTTCCTCACGGCTAACTATGGCTACACCTTC.

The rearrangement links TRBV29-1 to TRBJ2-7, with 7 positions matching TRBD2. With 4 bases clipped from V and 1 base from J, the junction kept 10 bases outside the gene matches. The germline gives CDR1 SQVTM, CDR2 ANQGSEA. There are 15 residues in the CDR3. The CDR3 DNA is TGCAGCGTTGTGACTAGCCGAAGGGGTTCCTACGAGCAGTACTTC. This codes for CSVVTSRRGSYEQYF.

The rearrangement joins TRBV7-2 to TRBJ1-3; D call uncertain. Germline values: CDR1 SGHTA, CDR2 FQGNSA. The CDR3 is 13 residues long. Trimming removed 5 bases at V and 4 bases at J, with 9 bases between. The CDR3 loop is CASSPTLGNTIYF. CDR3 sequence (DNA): TGTGCCAGCAGCCCTACCCTAGGAAACACCATATATTTT.

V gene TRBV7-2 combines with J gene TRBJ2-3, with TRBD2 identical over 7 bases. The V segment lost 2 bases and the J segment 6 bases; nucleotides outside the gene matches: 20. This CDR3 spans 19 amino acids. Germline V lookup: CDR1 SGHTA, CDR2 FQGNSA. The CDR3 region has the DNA TGTGCCAGCAGCTTAATTAGGCGCCTCTTTCGGGAGGCGGAGGATACGCAGTATTTT. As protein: CASSLIRRLFREAEDTQYF.

The CDR3 region is CASSRERGGPRHGYTF. The CDR3 nucleotides read TGTGCCAGCAGTAGGGAGAGGGGGGGGCCTCGACATGGCTACACCTTC. V is TRBV4-2 and J is TRBJ1-2; TRBD1 might be the D (6 bases). Per the germline V gene, CDR1 is LGHNA and CDR2 is YNFKEQ. The CDR3 consists of 16 residues. Trimming shortened V by 6 bases and J by 6 bases, and 23 bases separated the two germline ends.

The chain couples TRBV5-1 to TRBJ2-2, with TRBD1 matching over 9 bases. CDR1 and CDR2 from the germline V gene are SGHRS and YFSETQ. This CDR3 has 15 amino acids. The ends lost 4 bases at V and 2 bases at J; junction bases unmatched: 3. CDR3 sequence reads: CASSRTGDNTGELFF. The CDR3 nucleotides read TGCGCCAGCAGCCGGACAGGGGATAACACCGGGGAGCTGTTTTTT.

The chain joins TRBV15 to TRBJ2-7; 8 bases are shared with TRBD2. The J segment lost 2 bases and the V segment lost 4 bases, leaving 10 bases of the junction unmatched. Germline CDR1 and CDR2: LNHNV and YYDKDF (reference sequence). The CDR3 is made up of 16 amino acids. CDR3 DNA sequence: TGTGCCACCAGCATCCTTCCGATAGCGGGACCCTACGAGCAGTACTTC. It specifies CATSILPIAGPYEQYF.

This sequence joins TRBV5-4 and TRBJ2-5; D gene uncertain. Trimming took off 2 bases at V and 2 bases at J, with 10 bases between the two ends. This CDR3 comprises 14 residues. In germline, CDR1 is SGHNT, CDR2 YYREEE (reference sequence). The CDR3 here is CASSFMEFQETQYF. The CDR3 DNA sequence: TGTGCCAGCAGCTTTATGGAGTTTCAAGAGACCCAGTACTTC.

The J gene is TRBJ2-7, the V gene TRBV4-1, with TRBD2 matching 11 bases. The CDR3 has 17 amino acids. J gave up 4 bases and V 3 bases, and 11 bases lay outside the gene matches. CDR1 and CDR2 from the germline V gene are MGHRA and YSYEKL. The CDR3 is CASSQTSGTSGIYEQYF. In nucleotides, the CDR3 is TGCGCCAGCAGCCAGACCTCCGGGACTAGCGGCATATACGAGCAGTACTTC.

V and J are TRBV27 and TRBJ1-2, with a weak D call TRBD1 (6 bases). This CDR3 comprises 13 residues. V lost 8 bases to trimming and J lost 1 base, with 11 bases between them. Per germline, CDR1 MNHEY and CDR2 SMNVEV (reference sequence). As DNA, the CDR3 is TGTGCCAGCTCAGGGGTTTTTAACTATGGCTACACCTTC. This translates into CASSGVFNYGYTF.

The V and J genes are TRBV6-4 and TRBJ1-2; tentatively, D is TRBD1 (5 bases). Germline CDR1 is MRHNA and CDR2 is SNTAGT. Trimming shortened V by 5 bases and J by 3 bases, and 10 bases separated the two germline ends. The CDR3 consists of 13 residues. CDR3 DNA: TGTGCCAGCAGTAGCGACAGCCACTATGGCTACACCTTC. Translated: CASSSDSHYGYTF.

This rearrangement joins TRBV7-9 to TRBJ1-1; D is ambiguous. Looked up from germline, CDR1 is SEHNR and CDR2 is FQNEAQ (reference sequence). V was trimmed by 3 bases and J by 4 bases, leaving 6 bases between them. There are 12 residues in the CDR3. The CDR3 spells CASSLLGTEAFF. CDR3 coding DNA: TGTGCCAGCAGCTTGCTCGGCACTGAAGCTTTCTTT.

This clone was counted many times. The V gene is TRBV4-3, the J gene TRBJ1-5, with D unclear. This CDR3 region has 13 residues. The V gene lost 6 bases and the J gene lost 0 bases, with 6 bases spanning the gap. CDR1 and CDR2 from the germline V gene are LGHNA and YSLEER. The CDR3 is CASSRDSNQPQHF. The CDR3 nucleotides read TGCGCCAGCAGTCGAGATAGCAATCAGCCCCAGCATTTT.

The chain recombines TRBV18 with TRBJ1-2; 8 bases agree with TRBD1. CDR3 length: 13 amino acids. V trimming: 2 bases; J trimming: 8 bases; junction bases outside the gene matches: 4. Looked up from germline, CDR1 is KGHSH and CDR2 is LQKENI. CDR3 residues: CASSPGQGVGYTF. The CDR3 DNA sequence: TGTGCCAGCTCACCAGGACAGGGAGTAGGCTACACCTTC.

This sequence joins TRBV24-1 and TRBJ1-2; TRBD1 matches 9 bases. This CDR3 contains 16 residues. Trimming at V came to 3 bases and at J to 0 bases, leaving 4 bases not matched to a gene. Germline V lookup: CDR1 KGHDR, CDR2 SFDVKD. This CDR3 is CATSDEGTGSNYGYTF. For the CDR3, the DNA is TGTGCCACCAGTGATGAAGGGACAGGGTCTAACTATGGCTACACCTTC.

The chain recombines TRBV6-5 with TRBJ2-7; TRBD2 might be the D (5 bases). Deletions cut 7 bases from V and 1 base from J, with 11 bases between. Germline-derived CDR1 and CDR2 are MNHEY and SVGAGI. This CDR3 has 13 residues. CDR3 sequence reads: CASTPGISYEQYF. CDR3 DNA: TGTGCCAGCACCCCCGGGATTTCCTACGAGCAGTACTTC.

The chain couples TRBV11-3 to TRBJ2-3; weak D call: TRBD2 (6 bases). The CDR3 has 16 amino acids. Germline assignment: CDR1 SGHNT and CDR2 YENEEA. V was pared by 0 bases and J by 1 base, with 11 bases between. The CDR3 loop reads CASSLEFGEGTDTQYF. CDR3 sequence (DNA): TGTGCCAGCAGCTTAGAATTCGGGGAGGGCACAGATACGCAGTATTTT. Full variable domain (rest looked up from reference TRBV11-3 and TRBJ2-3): EAGVVQSPRYKIIEKKQPVAFWCNPISGHNTLYWYLQNLGQGPELLIRYENEEAVDDSQLPKDRFSAERLKGVDSTLKIQPAELGDSAVYLCASSLEFGEGTDTQYFGPGTRLTVL.

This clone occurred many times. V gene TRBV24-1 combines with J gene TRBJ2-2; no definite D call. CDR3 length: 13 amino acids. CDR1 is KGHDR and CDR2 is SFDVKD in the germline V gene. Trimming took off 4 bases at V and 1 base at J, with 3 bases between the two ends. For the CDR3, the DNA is TGTGCCACCAGTGACCGGAACACCGGGGAGCTGTTTTTT. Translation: CATSDRNTGELFF.